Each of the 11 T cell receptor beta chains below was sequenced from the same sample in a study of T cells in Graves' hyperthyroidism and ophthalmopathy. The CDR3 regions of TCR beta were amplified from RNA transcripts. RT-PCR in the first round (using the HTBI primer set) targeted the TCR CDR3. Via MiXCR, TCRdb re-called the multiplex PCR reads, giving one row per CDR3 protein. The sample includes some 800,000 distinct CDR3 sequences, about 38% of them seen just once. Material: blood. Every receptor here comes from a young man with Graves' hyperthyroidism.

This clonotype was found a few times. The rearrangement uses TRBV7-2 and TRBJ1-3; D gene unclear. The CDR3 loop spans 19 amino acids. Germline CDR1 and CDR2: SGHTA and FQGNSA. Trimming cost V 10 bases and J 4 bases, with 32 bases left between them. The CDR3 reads CAITPGRGRAPQVGNTIYF. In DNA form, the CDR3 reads TGTGCCATAACCCCAGGACGAGGGCGAGCTCCGCAGGTCGGAAACACCATATATTTT.

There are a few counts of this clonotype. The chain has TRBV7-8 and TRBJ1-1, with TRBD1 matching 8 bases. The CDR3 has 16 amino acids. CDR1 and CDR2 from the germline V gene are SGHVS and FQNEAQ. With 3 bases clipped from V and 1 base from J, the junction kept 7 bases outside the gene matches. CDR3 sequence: CASSLRTGGRNTEAFF. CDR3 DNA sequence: TGTGCCAGCAGCTTGAGAACAGGGGGGAGGAACACTGAAGCTTTCTTT.

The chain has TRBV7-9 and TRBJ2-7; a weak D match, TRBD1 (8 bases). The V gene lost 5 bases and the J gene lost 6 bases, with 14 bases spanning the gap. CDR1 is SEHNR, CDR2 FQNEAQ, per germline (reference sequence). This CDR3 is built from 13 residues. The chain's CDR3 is CASSLDREGEQYF. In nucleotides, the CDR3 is TGTGCCAGCAGCCTGGACAGGGAGGGCGAGCAGTACTTC.

CDR3 sequence reads: CSATGGISPLHF. As DNA, the CDR3 is TGCAGTGCTACCGGGGGAATCTCACCCCTCCACTTT. J is TRBJ1-6 and V is TRBV20-1, with D possibly matching TRBD1 (5 bases). Trimming cost V 4 bases and J 10 bases, with 11 bases left between them. CDR1 is DFQATT, CDR2 SNEGSKA, per germline (reference sequence). CDR3 length: 12 residues.

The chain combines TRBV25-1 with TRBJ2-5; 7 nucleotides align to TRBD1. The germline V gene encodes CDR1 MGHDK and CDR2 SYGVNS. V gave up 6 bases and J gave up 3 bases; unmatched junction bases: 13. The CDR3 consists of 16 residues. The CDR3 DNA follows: TGTGCCAGCAGCCCCCTTTTCCGGGACAGAAAAGAGACCCAGTACTTC. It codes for CASSPLFRDRKETQYF.

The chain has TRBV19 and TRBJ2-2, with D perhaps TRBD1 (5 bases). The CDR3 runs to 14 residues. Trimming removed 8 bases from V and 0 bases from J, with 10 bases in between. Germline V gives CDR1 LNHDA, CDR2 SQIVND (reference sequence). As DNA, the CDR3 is TGTGCCAGTGGCGACAGTTCGAACACCGGGGAGCTGTTTTTT. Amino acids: CASGDSSNTGELFF.

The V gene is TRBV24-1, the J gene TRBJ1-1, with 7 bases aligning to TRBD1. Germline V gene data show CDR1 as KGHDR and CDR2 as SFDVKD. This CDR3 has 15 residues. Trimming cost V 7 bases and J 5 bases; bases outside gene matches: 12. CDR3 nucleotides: TGTGCCACCAGCGTTCGCAGACAGGGAAGGACTGAAGCTTTCTTT. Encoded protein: CATSVRRQGRTEAFF.

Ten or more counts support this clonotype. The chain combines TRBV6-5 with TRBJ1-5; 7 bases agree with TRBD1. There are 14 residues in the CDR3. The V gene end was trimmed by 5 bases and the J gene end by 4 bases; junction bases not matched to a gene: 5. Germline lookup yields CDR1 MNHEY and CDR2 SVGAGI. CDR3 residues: CASSRQGLNQPQHF. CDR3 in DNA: TGTGCCAGCAGTCGACAGGGTTTGAATCAGCCCCAGCATTTT.

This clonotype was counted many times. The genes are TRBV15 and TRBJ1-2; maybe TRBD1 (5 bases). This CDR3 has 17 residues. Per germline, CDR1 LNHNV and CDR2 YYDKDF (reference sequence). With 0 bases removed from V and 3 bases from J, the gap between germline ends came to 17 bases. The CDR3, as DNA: TGTGCCACCAGCAGAGATAAACCCCAGGGAAGTCACTATGGCTACACCTTC. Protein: CATSRDKPQGSHYGYTF. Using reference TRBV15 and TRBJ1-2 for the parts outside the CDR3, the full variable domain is DAMVIQNPRYQVTQFGKPVTLSCSQTLNHNVMYWYQQKSSQAPKLLFHYYDKDFNNEADTPDNFQSRRPNTSFCFLDIRSPGLGDTAMYLCATSRDKPQGSHYGYTFGSGTRLTVV.

The CDR3 sequence is CASTGGGEETQYF. For the CDR3, the DNA is TGTGCCAGCACAGGGGGCGGAGAAGAGACCCAGTACTTC. The chain joins TRBV19 to TRBJ2-5; the match to TRBD1 covers 9 bases. Looked up from germline, CDR1 is LNHDA and CDR2 is SQIVND (reference sequence). CDR3 length: 13 residues. The V gene end was trimmed by 9 bases and the J gene end by 3 bases; junction bases not matched to a gene: 5.

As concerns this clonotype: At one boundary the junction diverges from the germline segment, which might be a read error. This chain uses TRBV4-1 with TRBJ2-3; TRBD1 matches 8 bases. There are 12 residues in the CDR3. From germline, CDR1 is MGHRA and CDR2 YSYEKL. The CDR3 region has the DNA TGCGCCGGCAGGGGGCAAGGCGATACGCAGTATTTT. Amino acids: CAGRGQGDTQYF.